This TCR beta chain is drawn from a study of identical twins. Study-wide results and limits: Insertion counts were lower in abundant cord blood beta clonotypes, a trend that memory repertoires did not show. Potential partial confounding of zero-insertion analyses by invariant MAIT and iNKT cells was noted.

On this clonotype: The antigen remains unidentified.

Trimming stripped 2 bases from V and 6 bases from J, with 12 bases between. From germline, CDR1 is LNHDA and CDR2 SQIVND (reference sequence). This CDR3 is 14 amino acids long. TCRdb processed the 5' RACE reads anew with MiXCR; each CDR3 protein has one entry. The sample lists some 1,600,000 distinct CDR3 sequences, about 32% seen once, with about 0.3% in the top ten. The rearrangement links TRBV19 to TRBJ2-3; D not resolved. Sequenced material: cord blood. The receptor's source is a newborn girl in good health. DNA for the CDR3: TGTGCCAGTAGTATACGGGTTCTGGCGGATACGCAGTATTTT. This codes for CASSIRVLADTQYF.